Below, 19 T cell receptor beta chains from the same sample are listed, as sequenced in a study of shared clonotypes between healthy human individuals. Using immunoSEQ multiplex PCR, the repertoire was profiled, and TCRdb retains in-frame clones only, with some absent. This table holds some 2.1 million clones, about 93% found once. Selected positively for CCR7 and CD45RO-negative, naive CD8 cells excluded terminally differentiated effector memory CD45RA+ cells. The sample consisted of naive CD8+ T cells from PBMCs. The receptor source for this set is a young man in good health. Some clones in this sample may be carry-over from other donors' samples.

This clone was seen only once. The rearrangement joins TRBV28 to TRBJ2-7; 7 nucleotides agree with TRBD1. Germline V gene sequence: CDR1 MDHEN, CDR2 SYDVKM. The CDR3 is 16 amino acids. Trimming took 4 bases from V and 4 from J; bases not matched to a gene: 13. CDR3 amino acids: CASSSEPGTEKYEQYF. The CDR3 nucleotides are TGTGCCAGCAGTTCGGAACCCGGGACAGAGAAATACGAGCAGTACTTC.

The rearrangement uses TRBV4-1 and TRBJ2-1; 12 bases map to TRBD2. CDR3 length: 17 residues. Germline V gives CDR1 MGHRA, CDR2 YSYEKL. V trimming: 2 bases; J trimming: 3 bases; junction bases outside the gene matches: 5. CDR3 in amino acids: CASSQRTSGDFYNEQFF. The CDR3 DNA follows: TGCGCCAGCAGCCAACGGACTAGCGGGGACTTCTACAATGAGCAGTTCTTC.

The rearrangement links TRBV27 to TRBJ2-3; 8 bases fit TRBD2. CDR1 MNHEY and CDR2 SMNVEV come from the germline V gene (reference sequence). This CDR3 has 18 amino acids. Trimming cost V 2 bases and J 1 base; bases outside gene matches: 11. The CDR3 DNA sequence: TGTGCCAGCAGTTTAATTGCCTCGGGACTAGGGGGCACAGATACGCAGTATTTT. Its protein product is CASSLIASGLGGTDTQYF.

The V and J genes are TRBV30 and TRBJ2-7, with a possible D match to TRBD1 (5 bases). The V end was cut by 1 base, the J end by 7 bases, with 11 bases between. Germline-derived CDR1 and CDR2 are GTSNPN and SVGIG (reference sequence). The CDR3 is 12 amino acids. CDR3 DNA sequence: TGTGCCTGGAGTGGGCCCCCAGGGGAGCAGTACTTC. It specifies CAWSGPPGEQYF.

The chain has TRBV28 and TRBJ1-5; 8 positions agree with TRBD1. The germline gives CDR1 MDHEN, CDR2 SYDVKM. The CDR3 sequence is 13 residues long. With V trimmed by 9 bases and J by 7 bases, 8 bases remained unmatched. CDR3 protein: CASNQGAGQPQHF. As DNA, the CDR3 is TGTGCCAGTAATCAGGGGGCGGGCCAGCCCCAGCATTTT.

The rearrangement links TRBV30 to TRBJ2-3, with 8 bases identical to TRBD2. With V trimmed by 2 bases and J by 3 bases, 4 bases remained unmatched. The germline CDR1 and CDR2 sequences are GTSNPN and SVGIG (reference sequence). CDR3 length: 14 amino acids. CDR3 sequence reads: CAWSSSGRTDTQYF. CDR3 sequence (DNA): TGTGCCTGGAGTTCCAGCGGGAGAACAGATACGCAGTATTTT.

This rearrangement joins TRBV28 to TRBJ2-7, with a tentative D call TRBD2 (5 bases). The germline CDR1 and CDR2 sequences are MDHEN and SYDVKM. The CDR3 is 13 residues long. The ends were cut back, 4 bases at V and 5 bases at J, with 12 bases in the middle. The CDR3 region is CASSWGESNEQYF. As DNA, the CDR3 is TGTGCCAGCAGTTGGGGAGAATCCAACGAGCAGTACTTC.

In the case of this clone: A junction boundary mismatches the germline segment, possibly from a read error. This chain uses TRBV7-6 with TRBJ2-7, with 10 bases fitting TRBD2. The CDR3 runs 15 residues. From germline, CDR1 is SGHVS and CDR2 FNYEAQ. CDR3 nucleotide sequence: TGTGCCAGCAGCCTAGCGGGAGACTTACGGGGCGAGCAGTACTTC. Residues: CASSLAGDLRGEQYF.

This chain connects TRBV19 to TRBJ2-3; D perhaps matches TRBD2 (5 bases). CDR3 length equals 14 residues. V shed 5 bases and J shed 5 bases, with 14 bases lying between them. Germline CDR1 and CDR2: LNHDA and SQIVND (reference sequence). The CDR3 nucleotides are TGTGCCAGTAGTCCCCGAGCGGCAAAAGATACGCAGTATTTT. Its protein is CASSPRAAKDTQYF.

V usage is TRBV27 and J usage is TRBJ1-3, with D maybe TRBD1 (5 bases). Trimming shortened V by 1 base and J by 0 bases, and 13 bases separated the two germline ends. CDR3 length equals 17 residues. Germline CDR1 is MNHEY and CDR2 is SMNVEV (reference sequence). The CDR3 spells CASSLLGGGLSGNTIYF. The CDR3 DNA follows: TGTGCCAGCAGTTTATTAGGTGGGGGACTCTCTGGAAACACCATATATTTT.

The rearrangement joins TRBV10-3 to TRBJ1-5, with D possibly being TRBD1 (6 bases). Trimming took off 10 bases at V and 2 bases at J, with 21 bases between the two ends. Germline V gene lookup returns CDR1 ENHRY and CDR2 SYGVKD. This CDR3 has 16 amino acids. CDR3 region: CATSPVGGGGNQPQHF. In DNA form, the CDR3 reads TGTGCCACCTCACCTGTCGGGGGGGGCGGCAATCAGCCCCAGCATTTT.

This rearrangement joins TRBV4-3 to TRBJ1-3, with 8 bases that match TRBD1. The J segment lost 7 bases and the V segment lost 2 bases, leaving 7 bases of the junction unmatched. The CDR3 is 15 residues long. Germline CDR1 is LGHNA and CDR2 is YSLEER. CDR3 residues: CASSQTDRVGNTIYF. Written as DNA, the CDR3 is TGCGCCAGCAGCCAAACGGACAGGGTAGGGAACACCATATATTTT.

The CDR3 DNA sequence: TGTGCCAGCAGTTTTTCGTACCGACTAAGCTCCTACAATGAGCAGTTCTTC. It translates to CASSFSYRLSSYNEQFF. The chain combines TRBV27 with TRBJ2-1; possible D gene TRBD2, 5 bases. This CDR3 is built from 17 residues. The germline V and J ends were trimmed by 3 bases and 0 bases, with 15 bases remaining between them. The germline V gene has CDR1 MNHEY and CDR2 SMNVEV (reference sequence).

The chain carries TRBV27 and TRBJ2-7, with 9 bases lining up with TRBD2. Germline V gene sequence: CDR1 MNHEY, CDR2 SMNVEV (reference sequence). CDR3 length equals 13 residues. Trimming removed 8 bases from V and 3 bases from J; junction bases left unmatched: 5. The CDR3 here is CASAYSGGYEQYF. CDR3 bases: TGTGCCAGCGCCTATAGCGGGGGCTACGAGCAGTACTTC.

This chain joins TRBV7-9 and TRBJ2-7, with TRBD2 matching over 11 bases. This CDR3 region has 15 residues. The ends lost 5 bases at V and 2 bases at J; junction bases unmatched: 5. Germline V gene data show CDR1 as SEHNR and CDR2 as FQNEAQ (reference sequence). The CDR3 loop reads CASSPTSGSTYEQYF. The CDR3, as DNA: TGTGCCAGCAGCCCTACTAGCGGGAGTACCTACGAGCAGTACTTC.

The chain is built from TRBV7-9 and TRBJ2-1, with 9 bases matching TRBD1. Trimming removed 5 bases from V and 7 bases from J; junction bases left unmatched: 9. The germline V gene has CDR1 SEHNR and CDR2 FQNEAQ (reference sequence). The length of the CDR3 is 15 residues. The DNA of the CDR3 is TGTGCCAGCAGCCCCCCGGGACAGGGTCAGAATGAGCAGTTCTTC. Translated, it gives CASSPPGQGQNEQFF.

The chain links TRBV6-5 to TRBJ2-7; 8 bases are shared with TRBD2. V gave up 4 bases and J gave up 5 bases; unmatched junction bases: 7. Germline V gene sequence: CDR1 MNHEY, CDR2 SVGAGI. The CDR3 runs to 14 residues. DNA for the CDR3: TGTGCCAGCAGTTGGGGGACTAGTTGGAACGAGCAGTACTTC. Residues: CASSWGTSWNEQYF.

V usage is TRBV27 and J usage is TRBJ2-1; TRBD2 agrees at 8 bases. CDR3 length: 14 residues. Germline loops: CDR1 MNHEY, CDR2 SMNVEV (reference sequence). V lost 4 bases to trimming and J lost 3 bases; unmatched junction nucleotides: 2. CDR3 nucleotide sequence: TGTGCCAGCAGTTCCGGGACTAGCTACAATGAGCAGTTCTTC. Translating gives CASSSGTSYNEQFF.

This clone was seen just once. This chain links TRBV9 with TRBJ2-5; D tentatively fits TRBD1 or TRBD2 (6 bases each). This CDR3 is 15 amino acids long. Germline lookup yields CDR1 SGDLS and CDR2 YYNGEE. Trimming took off 1 base at V and 5 bases at J, with 15 bases between the two ends. The CDR3 DNA sequence: TGTGCCAGCAGCGTATGGGGGGCCCTGTACGAGACCCAGTACTTC. Its protein is CASSVWGALYETQYF.